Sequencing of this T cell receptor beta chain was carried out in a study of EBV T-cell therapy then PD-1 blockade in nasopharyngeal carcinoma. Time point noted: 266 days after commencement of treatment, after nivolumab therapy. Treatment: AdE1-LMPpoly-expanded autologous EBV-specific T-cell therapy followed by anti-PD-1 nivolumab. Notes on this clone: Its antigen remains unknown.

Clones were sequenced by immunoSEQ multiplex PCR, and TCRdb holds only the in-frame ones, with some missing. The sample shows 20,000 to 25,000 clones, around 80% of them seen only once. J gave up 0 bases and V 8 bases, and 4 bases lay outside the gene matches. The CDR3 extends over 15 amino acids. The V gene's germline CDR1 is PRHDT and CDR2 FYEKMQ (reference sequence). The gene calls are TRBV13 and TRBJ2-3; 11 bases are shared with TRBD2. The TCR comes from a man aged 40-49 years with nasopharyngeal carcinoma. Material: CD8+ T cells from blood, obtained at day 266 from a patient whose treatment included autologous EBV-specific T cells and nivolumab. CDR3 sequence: CASETSGDSTDTQYF. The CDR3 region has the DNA TGTGCCAGCGAGACTAGCGGGGATAGCACAGATACGCAGTATTTT.